The 30 T cell receptor beta chains below all came from one sample that was sequenced in a study of T-cell reconstitution after alpha-beta-depleted transplantation in children. The authors prepared the TCRbeta library with unique molecular identifiers. TCRdb processed the PCR reads anew with MiXCR; each CDR3 protein has one entry. The sample holds 200,000 to 250,000 distinct CDR3 sequences, around 12% seen once. The source was PBMCs from the stem cell graft donor, collected from the stem cell graft. All receptors derive from a human donor who donated a stem cell graft to a child with acute lymphoblastic leukemia.

This clonotype has a count of ten or more. The rearrangement links TRBV10-3 to TRBJ2-7; TRBD1 matches at 7 bases. There are 11 residues in the CDR3. In germline, CDR1 is ENHRY, CDR2 SYGVKD. The ends lost 4 bases at V and 8 bases at J; junction bases unmatched: 2. CDR3 in amino acids: CAISVQGQQYF. The CDR3 region has the DNA TGTGCCATCAGTGTACAGGGGCAGCAGTACTTC.

At least ten counts were recorded for this clonotype. The chain is built from TRBV12-3 or TRBV12-4 and TRBJ2-1; 10 nucleotides match TRBD2. The CDR3 runs 15 residues. The V and J ends lost 6 bases and 6 bases, in that order; junction bases with no gene match: 8. DNA for the CDR3: TGTGCCAGCAGCACAAGCGGGGGGGCCCGCAATGAGCAGTTCTTC. It encodes CASSTSGGARNEQFF.

About this clonotype: Just one base apart from a much larger clone, this may be a read error. This chain connects TRBV15 to TRBJ1-1, with TRBD1 as a possible D gene (6 bases). From germline, CDR1 is LNHNV and CDR2 YYDKDF (reference sequence). The CDR3 spans 13 residues. The CDR3 nucleotides are TGTGCCACCGCGATCAGGGGCTACACTGAAGCTCTCTTT. Translated, it gives CATAIRGYTEALF.

This clonotype has a count of ten or more. This chain links TRBV6-6 with TRBJ1-1; 9 bases line up with TRBD1. The CDR3 has 13 residues. V lost 11 bases to trimming and J lost 5 bases; unmatched junction nucleotides: 9. The germline V gene has CDR1 MNHNY and CDR2 SVGAGI (reference sequence). The DNA for the CDR3 is TGTGCCGGTACAGGGGGCAGAGGGACTGAAGCTTTCTTT. Encoded protein: CAGTGGRGTEAFF.

This clonotype was counted ten times or more. The rearrangement uses TRBV12-3 or TRBV12-4 and TRBJ2-1; D is unclear. The CDR3 is 13 amino acids. The V end was cut by 3 bases, the J end by 5 bases, with 8 bases between. The CDR3 DNA reads as TGTGCCAGCAGTTTCTGGGATGACAATGAGCAGTTCTTC. It encodes CASSFWDDNEQFF.

This chain links TRBV12-3 or TRBV12-4 with TRBJ1-2; the D is unclear. V lost 1 base and J lost 3, with 9 bases in between. This CDR3 comprises 14 residues. The CDR3 reads CASSLEGNHYGYTF. The CDR3, as DNA: TGTGCCAGCAGTTTAGAAGGGAACCACTATGGCTACACCTTC.

This clonotype was observed many times. V gene TRBV5-1 combines with J gene TRBJ2-1, with no clear D. The CDR3 consists of 13 residues. Germline-derived CDR1 and CDR2 are SGHRS and YFSETQ. Trimming removed 0 bases at V and 6 bases at J, with 7 bases between. The CDR3 is CASSLELFNEQFF. DNA of the CDR3: TGCGCCAGCAGCTTGGAGCTATTCAATGAGCAGTTCTTC.

This clonotype showed up many times. The chain carries TRBV5-6 and TRBJ1-1; 7 bases are a match to TRBD1. Germline-derived CDR1 and CDR2 are SGHDT and YYEEEE. Trimming took 4 bases from V and 4 from J; bases not matched to a gene: 10. The CDR3 runs 15 residues. The CDR3 sequence: CASSGRQGIFTEAFF. In nucleotides, the CDR3 is TGTGCCAGCAGCGGTCGACAGGGAATCTTCACTGAAGCTTTCTTT.

This clonotype was recorded many times. The chain couples TRBV5-4 to TRBJ2-3; D is unresolved. Trimming shortened V by 4 bases and J by 0 bases, and 6 bases separated the two germline ends. The V gene's germline CDR1 is SGHNT and CDR2 YYREEE (reference sequence). The CDR3 totals 13 residues. In DNA form, the CDR3 reads TGTGCCAGCAGCAAGGACAGCACAGATACGCAGTATTTT. It is translated as CASSKDSTDTQYF.

This clonotype appeared many times. V is TRBV6-1 and J is TRBJ1-4, with a possible D match to TRBD1 (5 bases). V dropped 5 bases and J dropped 4 bases, with 14 bases sitting between them. The CDR3 runs to 15 residues. The germline gives CDR1 MNHNS, CDR2 SASEGT. In DNA form, the CDR3 reads TGTGCCAGCAGTCGAGGGGCAGGAAATAATGAAAAACTGTTTTTT. Amino acids: CASSRGAGNNEKLFF.

This clonotype occurred many times. This sequence joins TRBV24-1 and TRBJ1-5, with TRBD1 as a possible D gene (6 bases). The CDR3 consists of 13 residues. Germline CDR1 reads KGHDR; CDR2 reads SFDVKD. Trimming left V 4 bases short and J 9 bases short, with 12 bases between. The CDR3 nucleotides read TGTGCCACCAGTGAGGGGAGGGGGAGGCCCCAGCATTTT. Its translation: CATSEGRGRPQHF.

As to this clonotype: This may arise from a read error, as a much more abundant clone is one base away. The chain recombines TRBV5-1 with TRBJ2-3; 12 bases are shared with TRBD2. Germline CDR1 is SGHRS and CDR2 is YFSETQ. This CDR3 contains 15 residues. Here the CDR3 DNA reads TGCACCAGCAGGGCTAGCGGGAGGGGCACAGATACGCAGTATTTT. Its translation: CTSRASGRGTDTQYF.

This clonotype was counted ten times or more. The chain is built from TRBV28 and TRBJ1-5, with unresolved D. This CDR3 contains 18 residues. CDR1 and CDR2 from the germline V gene are MDHEN and SYDVKM. Trimming shortened V by 7 bases and J by 0 bases, and 22 bases separated the two germline ends. The CDR3: CASTRRATLPFSNQPQHF. The CDR3 DNA is TGTGCCAGCACCCGCCGGGCGACACTACCTTTTAGCAATCAGCCCCAGCATTTT. Using reference TRBV28 and TRBJ1-5 for the parts outside the CDR3, the full variable domain is DVKVTQSSRYLVKRTGEKVFLECVQDMDHENMFWYRQDPGLGLRLIYFSYDVKMKEKGDIPEGYSVSREKKERFSLILESASTNQTSMYLCASTRRATLPFSNQPQHFGDGTRLSIL.

This clonotype was detected many times. The chain joins TRBV24-1 to TRBJ2-1; D is undetermined. Germline assignment: CDR1 KGHDR and CDR2 SFDVKD. CDR3 length: 16 residues. Trimming shortened V by 0 bases and J by 0 bases, and 8 bases separated the two germline ends. For the CDR3, the DNA is TGTGCCACCAGTGATTTGGGAGCGAGCTCCTACAATGAGCAGTTCTTC. Protein product: CATSDLGASSYNEQFF.

This clonotype was observed at least ten times. V is TRBV5-5 and J is TRBJ1-2, with a tentative D call TRBD1 (5 bases). The V and J ends lost 4 bases and 5 bases respectively, with 12 bases between them. There are 13 residues in the CDR3. Germline loops: CDR1 SGHKS, CDR2 YYEKEE (reference sequence). The CDR3 reads CASSPGTMYGYTF. CDR3 bases: TGTGCCAGCAGCCCCGGGACGATGTATGGCTACACCTTC. The variable domain in full, completed from reference TRBV5-5 and TRBJ1-2, reads DAGVTQSPTHLIKTRGQQVTLRCSPISGHKSVSWYQQVLGQGPQFIFQYYEKEERGRGNFPDRFSARQFPNYSSELNVNALLLGDSALYLCASSPGTMYGYTFGSGTRLTVV.

The sample holds a few counts of this clonotype. The chain links TRBV6-1 to TRBJ2-7, with 7 bases fitting TRBD1. Per the germline V gene, CDR1 is MNHNS and CDR2 is SASEGT. V shed 7 bases and J 4 bases; nucleotides not matched to a gene: 13. The CDR3 totals 15 residues. This CDR3 reads CASTITGDRNYEQYF. CDR3 nucleotides: TGTGCCAGCACAATCACAGGGGATCGTAATTACGAGCAGTACTTC.

Many counts were recorded for this clonotype. The rearrangement uses TRBV7-6 and TRBJ1-5, with D possibly being TRBD1 (5 bases). This CDR3 has 13 residues. Deletions cut 2 bases from V and 6 bases from J, with 8 bases between. CDR1 and CDR2 from the germline V gene are SGHVS and FNYEAQ. The CDR3 protein is CASSLTGTQPQHF. Here the CDR3 DNA reads TGTGCCAGCAGCTTAACAGGCACTCAGCCCCAGCATTTT. The complete variable domain, with remaining parts taken from reference TRBV7-6 and TRBJ1-5, reads GAGVSQSPRYKVTKRGQDVALRCDPISGHVSLYWYRQALGQGPEFLTYFNYEAQQDKSGLPNDRFSAERPEGSISTLTIQRTEQRDSAMYRCASSLTGTQPQHFGDGTRLSIL.

As concerns this clonotype: The junction and the germline gene differ at one end; a read error may be behind it. The chain uses TRBV5-5 and TRBJ2-4; D not certain. The CDR3 consists of 12 residues. Germline V lookup: CDR1 SGHKS, CDR2 YYEKEE (reference sequence). The CDR3: CASSLPENSQYF. The CDR3 DNA is TGTGCCAGCAGCTTGCCAGAAAACAGTCAGTACTTC.

Ten or more counts support this clonotype. V usage is TRBV14 and J usage is TRBJ2-6; a possible D gene is TRBD2 (6 bases). Deletions cut 4 bases from V and 2 bases from J, with 15 bases between. Germline values: CDR1 SGHDN, CDR2 FVKESK. The CDR3 totals 17 residues. As DNA, the CDR3 is TGTGCCAGCAGCCGTCCGGTGGGGGGTACTGGGGCCAACGTCCTGACTTTC. It translates to CASSRPVGGTGANVLTF.

In its sample, this clonotype was seen many times. The chain has TRBV6-5 and TRBJ1-2; possible D gene TRBD1, 5 bases. Germline CDR1 is MNHEY and CDR2 is SVGAGI. The CDR3 consists of 13 residues. V was clipped by 4 bases and J by 8 bases, with 14 bases between them. The CDR3 spells CASSLYRGTGYTF. The CDR3 DNA sequence: TGTGCCAGCAGTTTGTACCGGGGGACCGGCTACACCTTC.

This clonotype has a count of ten or more. The CDR3 DNA reads as TGTGCCAGTAGTATAGGGCAGGTCGGGAGGAATGGCTACACCTTC. It is translated as CASSIGQVGRNGYTF. The chain recombines TRBV19 with TRBJ1-2; D not certain. The CDR3 totals 15 residues. Germline CDR1 and CDR2: LNHDA and SQIVND (reference sequence). V lost 1 base, J lost 6 bases, and 15 bases lay in between.

In this sample, this clonotype turned up many times. V gene TRBV6-5 combines with J gene TRBJ2-5; TRBD1 is a possible D gene (6 bases). V was trimmed by 0 bases and J by 7 bases, leaving 18 bases between them. The CDR3 length is 16 residues. Germline V gene lookup returns CDR1 MNHEY and CDR2 SVGAGI. The CDR3 protein is CASSYSILPGAGTQYF. In nucleotides, the CDR3 is TGTGCCAGCAGTTACTCGATCTTGCCAGGGGCAGGGACCCAGTACTTC.

J is TRBJ2-3 and V is TRBV7-2, with TRBD2 identical over 7 bases. V lost 3 bases and J lost 6; bases outside the gene matches: 6. This CDR3 is 14 amino acids long. Germline CDR1 SGHTA, CDR2 FQGNSA. Written as DNA, the CDR3 is TGTGCCAGCAGCTTGGGGAGGGGAAGCGATACGCAGTATTTT. Amino acids: CASSLGRGSDTQYF.

In its sample, this clonotype was seen many times. The rearrangement joins TRBV5-1 to TRBJ1-2, with 9 bases that match TRBD1. From germline, CDR1 is SGHRS and CDR2 YFSETQ. The CDR3 is made up of 14 amino acids. V shed 4 bases and J 4 bases; nucleotides not matched to a gene: 5. CDR3 bases: TGCGCCAGCAGCCGGGGACAGGGACCCTATGGCTACACCTTC. The encoded protein is CASSRGQGPYGYTF.

This clonotype was observed many times. V usage is TRBV6-4 and J usage is TRBJ2-2, with D maybe TRBD1 (6 bases). The CDR3 loop spans 16 amino acids. CDR1 and CDR2 (germline): MRHNA, SNTAGT. The V gene lost 3 bases and the J gene lost 1 base, with 12 bases spanning the gap. The CDR3 is CASSDNYRENTGELFF. The CDR3 nucleotides are TGTGCCAGCAGTGATAATTACAGGGAGAACACCGGGGAGCTGTTTTTT.

There are many counts of this clonotype. V is TRBV12-3 or TRBV12-4 and J is TRBJ2-7; the D gene is possibly TRBD2 (5 bases). This CDR3 has 13 residues. V was clipped by 7 bases and J by 1 base, with 11 bases between them. The CDR3: CASNLGRSYEQYF. Here the CDR3 DNA reads TGTGCCAGCAATCTAGGGAGATCCTACGAGCAGTACTTC.

This clonotype was recorded at least ten times. The genes are TRBV11-2 and TRBJ1-1; D call uncertain. In germline, CDR1 is SGHAT, CDR2 FQNNGV. This CDR3 is built from 15 residues. V was clipped by 5 bases and J by 6 bases, with 19 bases between them. CDR3 sequence: CASSPRRGLGAEAFF. Here the CDR3 DNA reads TGTGCCAGCAGCCCAAGACGAGGTTTGGGCGCTGAAGCTTTCTTT.

The V gene is TRBV7-2, the J gene TRBJ2-7; 7 nucleotides match TRBD1. Per germline, CDR1 SGHTA and CDR2 FQGNSA. This CDR3 is 15 amino acids long. V lost 5 bases, J lost 4 bases, and 11 bases stayed unmatched. The CDR3 DNA is TGTGCCAGCAGCCGTGGGGACAGTTACTTATACGAGCAGTACTTC. Translated, it gives CASSRGDSYLYEQYF. Drawing the rest from reference TRBV7-2 and TRBJ2-7, the complete variable domain is GAGVSQSPSNKVTEKGKDVELRCDPISGHTALYWYRQSLGQGLEFLIYFQGNSAPDKSGLPSDRFSAERTGGSVSTLTIQRTQQEDSAVYLCASSRGDSYLYEQYFGPGTRLTVT.

This clonotype was seen many times. The chain carries TRBV9 and TRBJ2-2; TRBD1 matches at 10 bases. Germline trimming cut 3 bases from V and 3 bases from J; bases unmatched to any gene: 5. The CDR3 consists of 16 residues. Germline loops: CDR1 SGDLS, CDR2 YYNGEE. CDR3 coding DNA: TGTGCCAGCAGCGCCTTAGGGACAGGGGACACCGGGGAGCTGTTTTTT. The encoded protein is CASSALGTGDTGELFF.

This clonotype was detected many times. This chain links TRBV6-1 with TRBJ2-1, with 7 bases that match TRBD2. The junction had 10 bases not matched to a gene; V was cut back by 10 bases and J by 4 bases. CDR1 MNHNS and CDR2 SASEGT come from the germline V gene. The CDR3 loop spans 14 amino acids. The CDR3 protein is CATGEGRLYNEQFF. The DNA for the CDR3 is TGTGCCACCGGGGAGGGCAGGCTTTACAATGAGCAGTTCTTC.